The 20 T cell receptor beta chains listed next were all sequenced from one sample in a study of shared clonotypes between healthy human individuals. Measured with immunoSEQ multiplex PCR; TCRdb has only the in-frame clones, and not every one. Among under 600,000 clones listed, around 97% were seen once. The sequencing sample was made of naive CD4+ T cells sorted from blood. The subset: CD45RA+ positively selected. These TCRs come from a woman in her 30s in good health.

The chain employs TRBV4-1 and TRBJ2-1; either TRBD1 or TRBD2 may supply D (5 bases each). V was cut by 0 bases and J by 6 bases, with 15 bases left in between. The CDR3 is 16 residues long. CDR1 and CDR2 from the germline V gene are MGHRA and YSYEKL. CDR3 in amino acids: CASSQEGAGIVNEQFF. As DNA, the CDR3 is TGCGCCAGCAGCCAAGAGGGAGCAGGGATTGTCAATGAGCAGTTCTTC.

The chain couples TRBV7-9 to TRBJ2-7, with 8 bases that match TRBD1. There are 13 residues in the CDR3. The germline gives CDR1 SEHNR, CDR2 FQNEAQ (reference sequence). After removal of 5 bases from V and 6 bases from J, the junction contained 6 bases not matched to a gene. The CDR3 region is CASSNLDRGEQYF. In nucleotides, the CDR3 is TGTGCCAGCAGCAACCTAGACAGGGGCGAGCAGTACTTC. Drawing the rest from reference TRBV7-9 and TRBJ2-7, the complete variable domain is DTGVSQNPRHKITKRGQNVTFRCDPISEHNRLYWYRQTLGQGPEFLTYFQNEAQLEKSRLLSDRFSAERPKGSFSTLEIQRTEQGDSAMYLCASSNLDRGEQYFGPGTRLTVT.

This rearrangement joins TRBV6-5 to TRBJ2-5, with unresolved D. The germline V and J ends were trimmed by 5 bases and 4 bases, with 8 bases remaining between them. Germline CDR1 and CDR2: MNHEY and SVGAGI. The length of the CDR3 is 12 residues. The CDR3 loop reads CASSRVGETQYF. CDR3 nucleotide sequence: TGTGCCAGCAGTCGTGTCGGAGAGACCCAGTACTTC.

CDR3 in DNA: TGTGCCAGCAGAAGGCCACGGAGGGGTCCCCCGGGGTGGGAACTGTTTTTT. As protein: CASRRPRRGPPGWELFF. V is TRBV21-1 and J is TRBJ1-4. TRBV21-1 is noted as a pseudogene. This CDR3 comprises 17 residues.

Here the CDR3 reads CASRESPYNEQFF. CDR3 in DNA: TGTGCCAGCAGGGAGTCCCCCTACAATGAGCAGTTCTTC. The chain combines TRBV28 with TRBJ2-1; the D is unclear. The V gene lost 6 bases and the J gene lost 2 bases, with 8 bases spanning the gap. Per the germline V gene, CDR1 is MDHEN and CDR2 is SYDVKM. This CDR3 is built from 13 residues. The entire variable domain, with the rest obtained from reference TRBV28 and TRBJ2-1, is as follows: DVKVTQSSRYLVKRTGEKVFLECVQDMDHENMFWYRQDPGLGLRLIYFSYDVKMKEKGDIPEGYSVSREKKERFSLILESASTNQTSMYLCASRESPYNEQFFGPGTRLTVL.

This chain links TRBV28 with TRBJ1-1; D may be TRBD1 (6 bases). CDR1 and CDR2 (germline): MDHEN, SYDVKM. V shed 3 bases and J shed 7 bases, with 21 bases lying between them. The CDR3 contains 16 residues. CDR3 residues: CASSFSGALERVEAFF. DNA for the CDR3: TGTGCCAGCAGTTTTTCAGGGGCCTTAGAACGGGTTGAAGCTTTCTTT.

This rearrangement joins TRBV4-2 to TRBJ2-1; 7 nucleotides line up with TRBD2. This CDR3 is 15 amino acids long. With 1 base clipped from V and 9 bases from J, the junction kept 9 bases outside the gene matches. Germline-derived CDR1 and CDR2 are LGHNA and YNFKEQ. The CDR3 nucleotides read TGTGCCAGCAGCCAAGTTGTGCTAGCGGAAGGTGAGCAGTTCTTC. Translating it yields CASSQVVLAEGEQFF.

CDR3 residues: CASSSHDRQEQYF. DNA of the CDR3: TGTGCCAGCAGCTCCCACGACCGGCAAGAGCAGTATTTT. This chain links TRBV9 with TRBJ2-3; no definite D call. Trimming took 4 bases from V and 11 from J, leaving 17 bases between them. The CDR3 totals 13 residues. Germline-derived CDR1 and CDR2 are SGDLS and YYNGEE.

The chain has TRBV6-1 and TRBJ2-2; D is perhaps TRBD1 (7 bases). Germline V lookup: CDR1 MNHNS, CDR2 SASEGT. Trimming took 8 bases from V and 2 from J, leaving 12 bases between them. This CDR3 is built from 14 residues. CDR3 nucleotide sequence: TGTGCCAGCGCGGGACAGAGCAACACCGGGGAGCTGTTTTTT. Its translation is CASAGQSNTGELFF.

CDR3 sequence: CASSLIQNEKLFF. The CDR3 DNA sequence: TGTGCCAGCAGTTTAATACAGAATGAAAAACTGTTTTTT. This chain links TRBV28 with TRBJ1-4; D gene unclear. The V end was cut by 2 bases, the J end by 5 bases, with 6 bases between. This CDR3 is 13 amino acids long. The germline V gene encodes CDR1 MDHEN and CDR2 SYDVKM.

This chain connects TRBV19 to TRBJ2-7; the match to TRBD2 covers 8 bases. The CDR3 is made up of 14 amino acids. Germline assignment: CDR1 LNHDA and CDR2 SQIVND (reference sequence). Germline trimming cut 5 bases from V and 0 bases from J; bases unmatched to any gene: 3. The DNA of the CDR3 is TGTGCCAGTAGTGCAAGCGGGAGCTCCTACGAGCAGTACTTC. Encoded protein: CASSASGSSYEQYF.

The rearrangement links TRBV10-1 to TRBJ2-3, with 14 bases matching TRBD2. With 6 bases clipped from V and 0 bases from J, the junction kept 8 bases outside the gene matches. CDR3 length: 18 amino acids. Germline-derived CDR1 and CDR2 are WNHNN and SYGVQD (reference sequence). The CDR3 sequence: CASRPGLAGERSTDTQYF. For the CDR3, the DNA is TGCGCCAGCAGACCGGGACTAGCGGGAGAAAGAAGCACAGATACGCAGTATTTT.

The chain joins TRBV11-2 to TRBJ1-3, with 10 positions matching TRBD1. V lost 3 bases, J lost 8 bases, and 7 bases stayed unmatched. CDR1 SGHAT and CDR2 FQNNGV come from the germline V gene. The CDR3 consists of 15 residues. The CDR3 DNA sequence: TGTGCCAGCAGCTTGACCGGGGACAGGGGATACACCATATATTTT. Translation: CASSLTGDRGYTIYF.

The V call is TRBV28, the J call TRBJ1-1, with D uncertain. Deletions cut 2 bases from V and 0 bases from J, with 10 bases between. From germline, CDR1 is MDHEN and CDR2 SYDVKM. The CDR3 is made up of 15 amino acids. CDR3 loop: CASSLTSFMNTEAFF. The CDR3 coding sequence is TGTGCCAGCAGTTTAACGTCCTTCATGAACACTGAAGCTTTCTTT.

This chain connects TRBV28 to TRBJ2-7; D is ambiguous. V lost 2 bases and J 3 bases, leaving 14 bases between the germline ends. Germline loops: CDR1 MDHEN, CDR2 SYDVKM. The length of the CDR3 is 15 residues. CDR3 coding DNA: TGTGCCAGCAGTTTACCTCAGCCCGCGAGCTACGAGCAGTACTTC. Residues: CASSLPQPASYEQYF.

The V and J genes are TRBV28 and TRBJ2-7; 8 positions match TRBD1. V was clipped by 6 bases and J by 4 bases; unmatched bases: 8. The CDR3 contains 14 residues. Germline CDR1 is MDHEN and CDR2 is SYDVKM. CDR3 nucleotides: TGTGCCAGCAGCCAGACAGGGGTTTTTTACGAGCAGTACTTC. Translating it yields CASSQTGVFYEQYF.

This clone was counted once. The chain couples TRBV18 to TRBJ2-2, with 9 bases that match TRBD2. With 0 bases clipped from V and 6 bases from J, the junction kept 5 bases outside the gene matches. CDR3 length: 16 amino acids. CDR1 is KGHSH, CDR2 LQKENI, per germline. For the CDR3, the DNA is TGTGCCAGCTCACCACCAGGGCTAGCGGGATCCGGGGAGCTGTTTTTT. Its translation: CASSPPGLAGSGELFF.

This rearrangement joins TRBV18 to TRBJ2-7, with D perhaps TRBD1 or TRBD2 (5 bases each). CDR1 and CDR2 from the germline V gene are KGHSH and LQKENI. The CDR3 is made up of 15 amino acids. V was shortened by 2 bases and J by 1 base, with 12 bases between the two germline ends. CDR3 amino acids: CASSPGTAISYEQYF. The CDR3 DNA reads TGTGCCAGCTCACCAGGGACGGCTATTTCCTACGAGCAGTACTTC.

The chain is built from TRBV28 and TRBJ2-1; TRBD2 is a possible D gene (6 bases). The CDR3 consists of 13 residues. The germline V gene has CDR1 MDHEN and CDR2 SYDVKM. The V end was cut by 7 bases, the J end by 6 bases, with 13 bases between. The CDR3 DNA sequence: TGTGCCAGCATTCGGACTACTACCAATGAGCAGTTCTTC. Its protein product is CASIRTTTNEQFF.

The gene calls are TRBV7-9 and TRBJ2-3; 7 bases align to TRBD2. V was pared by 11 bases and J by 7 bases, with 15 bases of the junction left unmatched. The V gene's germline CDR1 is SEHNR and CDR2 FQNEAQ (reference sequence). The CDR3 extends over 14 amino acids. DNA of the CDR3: TGTGCCGCGGGGGAACTCAAGGGAATAAATACGCAGTATTTT. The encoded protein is CAAGELKGINTQYF. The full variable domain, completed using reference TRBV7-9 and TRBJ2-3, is DTGVSQNPRHKITKRGQNVTFRCDPISEHNRLYWYRQTLGQGPEFLTYFQNEAQLEKSRLLSDRFSAERPKGSFSTLEIQRTEQGDSAMYLCAAGELKGINTQYFGPGTRLTVL.